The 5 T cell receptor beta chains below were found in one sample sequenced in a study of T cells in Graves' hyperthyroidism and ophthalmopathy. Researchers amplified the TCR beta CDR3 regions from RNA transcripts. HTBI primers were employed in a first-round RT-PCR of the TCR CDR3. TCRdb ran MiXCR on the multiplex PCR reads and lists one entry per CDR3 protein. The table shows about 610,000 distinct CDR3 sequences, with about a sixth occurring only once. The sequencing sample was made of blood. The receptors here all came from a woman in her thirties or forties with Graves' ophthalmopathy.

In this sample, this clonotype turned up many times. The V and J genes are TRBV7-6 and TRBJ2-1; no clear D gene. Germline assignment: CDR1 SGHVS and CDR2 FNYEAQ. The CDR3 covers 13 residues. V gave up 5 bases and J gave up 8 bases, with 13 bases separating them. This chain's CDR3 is CASSPRATDEQFF. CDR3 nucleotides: TGTGCCAGCAGCCCCCGGGCTACCGATGAGCAGTTCTTC.

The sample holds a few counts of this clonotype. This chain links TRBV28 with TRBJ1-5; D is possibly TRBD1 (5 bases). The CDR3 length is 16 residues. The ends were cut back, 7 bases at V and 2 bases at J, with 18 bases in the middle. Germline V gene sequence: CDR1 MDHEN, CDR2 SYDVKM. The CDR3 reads CASTPTGIFGNQPQHF. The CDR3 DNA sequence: TGTGCCAGCACCCCAACAGGAATTTTTGGCAATCAGCCCCAGCATTTT.

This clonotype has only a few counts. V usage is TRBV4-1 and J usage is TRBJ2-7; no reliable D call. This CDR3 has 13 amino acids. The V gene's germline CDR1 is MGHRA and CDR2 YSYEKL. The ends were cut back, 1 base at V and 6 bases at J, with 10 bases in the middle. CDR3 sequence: CASSQVGLREQYF. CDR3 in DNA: TGCGCCAGCAGCCAAGTCGGCCTCCGCGAGCAGTACTTC.

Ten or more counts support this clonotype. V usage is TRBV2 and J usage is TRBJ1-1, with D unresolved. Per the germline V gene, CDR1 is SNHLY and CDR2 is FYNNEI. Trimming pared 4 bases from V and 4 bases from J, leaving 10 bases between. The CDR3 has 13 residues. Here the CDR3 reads CASSAGSSTEAFF. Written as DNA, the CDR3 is TGTGCCAGCAGTGCTGGTTCGAGCACTGAAGCTTTCTTT.

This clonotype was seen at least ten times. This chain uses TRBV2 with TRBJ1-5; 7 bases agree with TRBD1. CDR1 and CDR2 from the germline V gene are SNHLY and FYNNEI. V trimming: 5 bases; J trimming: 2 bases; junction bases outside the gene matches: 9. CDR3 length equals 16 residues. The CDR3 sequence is CASSRTGRSGNQPQHF. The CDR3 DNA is TGTGCCAGCAGTCGGACAGGAAGGAGTGGCAATCAGCCCCAGCATTTT.